This T cell receptor beta chain emerged from a study of cytomegalovirus exposure and HLA in healthy donors (dated by TCRdb to 2015 to 2018). About the study as a whole: In an earlier analysis of roughly 500 of the donors, 276 Gb of sequence data and roughly 100 million unique TCR beta sequences from about 179 million T cells were reported. Besides the first cohort of some 670 subjects, a separate validation cohort made up of roughly 120 different subjects was used. To predict cytomegalovirus infection status, the study brought together high-throughput TCR immunosequencing, statistical association of individual TCRs with disease status, and machine learning. The T cell repertoires of 666 subjects were profiled by immunosequencing and related to cytomegalovirus serostatus. Typing coverage varied by locus: roughly 620-640 donors for A, B, C, DRB1 and DQB1; roughly 560 for DQA1; about 600 for DPA1; around 490 for DPB1. The study aimed to test whether cataloging public T cell receptors could reveal signatures of past pathogen exposure. Donor age, sex, ethnicity and CMV serostatus were compiled alongside the repertoire data. A later genetic analysis took genome-wide SNP genotypes for about three fifths of the 666 donors and used that subset as a discovery cohort. The later analysis used no new phenotypic data to find candidate immune exposures, relying instead on TCR beta sequences and their occurrence across donors. Roughly 300 gigabases of sequencing data and around 80 million unique TCR sequences made up an early release that covered roughly 670 HLA-typed donors. Among 350 to 400 genotyped donors of the cohort, an average of 235,054 unique TCR beta nucleotide sequences were sequenced per donor, 15% to 20% of them non-productive. In an earlier analysis of a few hundred of the donors, high-throughput TCR beta sequencing was used to judge whether each TCR beta V gene segment behaved as functional or pseudogenic. The genetic ancestry cluster associated with self-reported Caucasian donors included 81% of the 300 to 450 genotyped donors. Because of strong linkage in the cohort, roughly five DR-DQ haplotypes were treated as single units for association and clustering. Every repertoire in the discovery cohort had been generated on one and the same sequencing platform. HLA typing included class I and class II loci at four-digit resolution. A later analysis re-analyzed previously published TCR beta repertoires from 666 donors and added high-resolution HLA genotyping to study TCR occurrence patterns. What the research found in general, with its limitations: In a later analysis, several top co-occurrence clusters were reported to appear linked to parvovirus B19, influenza, CMV and Epstein-Barr virus. For the cohort, immune exposure information was limited to CMV serostatus. At a false discovery rate of 0.05, a later analysis linked 15,000 to 20,000 TCR beta sequences to specific HLA alleles. An association between a missense DCLRE1C variant and V-gene and J-gene trimming of TCR beta chains was found in a later genetic analysis and replicated in an independent cohort. The study listed 150 to 200 TCR beta chains as associated with cytomegalovirus. Most CMV-associated TCR beta chains appeared to be HLA-restricted in a later analysis, and the HLA associations seemed to be driven largely by CMV exposure. When HLA alleles, especially DR and DQ, strongly co-occurred, attributing TCR associations to individual alleles was difficult. The earlier analysis of approximately 540 of the donors excluded 15 to 20 rarely observed V segments, including chromosome 9 orphons, because counts were too low. The cohort was sequenced for TCR beta chains only, and without alpha or paired-chain data the features that could be detected were limited. The classifier was reported to diagnose cytomegalovirus status with high specificity and sensitivity in both the original cohort and the validation cohort. Some IMGT-functional V segments, including TRBV6-2 and TRBV6-3, could not be told apart with the 87-base-pair reads, so those segments were excluded. A later analysis found that TCR association rates varied across HLA loci, with DRB1 alleles showing the most associated TCRs and HLA-C alleles the fewest. The sequencing pipeline was judged likely to have produced a cluster of highly shared sequence variants as a technical artifact. Three of the identified cytomegalovirus-associated TCR beta chains were confirmed in vitro to be specific for cytomegalovirus antigens. Because HLA typing was unavailable for some donors at each locus, only the typed subset was used in association tests. A further reported finding was that TCR beta sequences accurately predicted the HLA-A and HLA-B alleles for most subjects in the first cohort. Linkage disequilibrium might explain the correlated functional status among segregating V segments, but an unknown experimental factor could not be excluded. Broadly in line with IMGT annotations, most TCR beta V segments showed up in productive rearrangements about 87% or about 30% of the time in an earlier analysis of several hundred of the donors. In a later analysis, HLA-associated TCR beta chains showed more clonal expansion and lower generation probabilities than non-associated chains that were equally common. Most TCR sequences were observed very rarely across donors, whereas some public TCRs were present in many individuals. According to a later genetic analysis, donors in an Asian-associated ancestry cluster had fewer N-insertions in productive TCRs than the roughly 670-donor mean. Presence/absence analyses assumed roughly uniform sequencing depth across donors, an assumption that may not hold. The authors suggested that the approach could potentially be generalized to other disease states and immunological phenotypes.

Libraries were built with the immunoSEQ multiplex PCR assay. For the multiplex PCR, a mixture combining 60 forward primers for TCR Vbeta segments and 13 reverse primers for TCR Jbeta segments was used. A multiplex PCR assay on genomic DNA amplified the CDR3 region of rearranged TCR beta genes. On the Illumina HiSeq System, the amplified TCR beta libraries were sequenced as 87-base-pair reads. The study's processing was this. Across the roughly 600 repertoires, a later analysis counted 80 million or so unique TCR beta chains, around 11 million of which were shared by at least two donors. A nearest-neighbor algorithm error-corrected the raw reads and collapsed the reads into unique sequences, merging closely related sequences to remove PCR and sequencing errors. V, D and J gene segments were assigned by aligning CDR3 sequences to IMGT reference sequences. For a sequence to be retained, a match of at least six nucleotides was required to both a V gene segment and a J gene segment. A rearrangement counted as productive if the CDR3 had no stop codons and remained in frame with V and J, and every other rearrangement counted as non-productive. Following IMGT convention, CDR3 was defined as the stretch from the second conserved V-encoded cysteine to the conserved J-encoded phenylalanine. Sequences without an unambiguous match to a single V gene segment were excluded from the earlier analysis of about 640 of the donors. In an earlier analysis of some 590 of the donors, a V segment was called functional when productive rearrangements were above 56.7%, and segregating when the standard deviation between donors exceeded 5%. A statistical classification framework was built for diagnosing cytomegalovirus status from the catalog of TCR beta chain sequences. A later analysis assigned V and J genes by comparing TCR nucleotide sequences with IMGT/GENE-DB human TR gene sequences. A later analysis assigned CDR3 sequences and most-parsimonious VDJ recombination scenarios with the TCRdist pipeline. In a later analysis, each TCR beta chain was defined by its CDR3 amino acid sequence together with its V-gene family, and reads lacking a unique V-gene family were excluded. A later analysis removed 600 or so highly shared, low-generation-probability nucleotide sequences to deal with suspected cross-contamination and a sequencing artifact. In a later analysis, a clonal expansion index was calculated for each public chain from normalized within-repertoire ranks of inferred template counts. A later analysis computed generation probabilities with a VDJ recombination model fitted to out-of-frame rearrangements, and checked the results against IGoR. In a later analysis, hypergeometric tests were used to score TCR-TCR, TCR-HLA and TCR-CMV co-occurrence, with a repertoire-size bias correction applied to TCR pairs. A later analysis estimated false discovery rates by permuting HLA or CMV assignments 20 times. In a later analysis, co-occurring TCRs were grouped with DBSCAN, and TCRdist sequence similarity was added when clustering was performed within HLA-allele-positive subsets. Repertoires with fewer than 30,000 or more than 120,000 public chains, plus five repertoires with anomalous nucleotide sharing, were excluded from co-occurrence clustering. TCRdb took over this immuneACCESS table, retaining in-frame rearrangements with V and J assigned. Such tables are incomplete; in checked studies, under half of the missing clones stem from an unresolved V gene, and the remainder is unexplained. That table is the source of V, J and clone size, and D and trimming were worked out from the DNA. The sample includes roughly 150,000 clones, with around 73% observed a single time. The top ten clones comprise approximately 5.1% of the sample.

V lost 0 bases and J lost 3 bases, and the count of bases not matched to a germline gene is 3. CDR1 and CDR2 (PRHDT, FYEKMQ) derive from the germline V gene (reference sequence). The CDR3 measures 15 amino acids from cysteine to phenylalanine. CDR3 DNA only is kept here, 45 bases in frame from base 1. The cohort consisted of 666 healthy bone marrow donors. Cohort members were all nominally healthy when sampled, although unrecorded immune exposures were likely present. The donor was CMV seropositive and belonged to the group of 270 or so seropositive cohort members. Each donor provided a peripheral blood sample, and peripheral blood mononuclear cells were used for TCR beta sequencing. Genomic DNA extraction from the blood cell samples was performed with the Qiagen DNeasy Blood Extraction Kit. This clone was detected a few times. No cognate antigen has been identified for it. No qualities accompany the bases; no much larger clone lies one base away.

The specimen was PBMCs. Recombination linked TRBV13 to TRBJ2-7; TRBD1 agrees with 9 junctional bases. This receptor was taken from a woman under 30 in good health and CMV-seropositive. CDR3 region: CASSLGGTGHYEQYF. The nucleotide sequence is given as TGTGCCAGCAGCTTAGGGGGGACAGGGCACTACGAGCAGTACTTC.